The TCR beta chain under discussion was sequenced for a study of persistence of HIV-infected CD4 T cells. As to this clone: Its target is unknown.

The libraries were made with immunoSEQ version 4 in survey mode. Only in-frame clones appear in the TCRdb table, and some are missing; sequencing was by immunoSEQ multiplex PCR. The sample lists about 45,000 clones; approximately 89% were seen once. Nonspecific anti-CD3/anti-CD28 bead stimulation represents the broad CD4+ T cell repertoire. Sorting selected CD4+ T cells upregulating both CD40 ligand and CD69. Before stimulation, PBMCs underwent CD8+ T cell depletion. Study-wide findings and caveats: Proviral oligoclonality tracked with TCR oligoclonality within the same sorted cells. Antigen-responding cells were enriched for degenerate expanded CDR3beta sequences.

The sequence derives from an adult man with HIV who was CMV-seropositive. The sequences come from CD4+ T cells sorted from PBMCs after approximately 19-hour stimulation, collected from a patient who received antiretroviral therapy.

The CDR3 DNA reads as TGTGCCAGCAGCCTCGGACTAGCGGGGGGGAGCTCCTACAATGAGCAGTTCTTC. Translating gives CASSLGLAGGSSYNEQFF. The chain has TRBV3-1 (or the pseudogene TRBV3-2) and TRBJ2-1; 15 nucleotides match TRBD2. Germline V lookup: CDR1 LGHDT, CDR2 YNNKEL (reference sequence). J was trimmed by 0 bases and V by 4 bases; bases with no gene match: 4. The CDR3 contains 18 residues.